Each of the 3 T cell receptor beta chains below was sequenced from the same sample in a study of Tregs in tolerant kidney transplant recipients. Clones were read by immunoSEQ multiplex PCR, and TCRdb kept only the in-frame ones, dropping some. There are fewer than 80,000 clones in the sample; around 98% occur only once, and around 0.6% lies in the top ten. The sample consisted of CD4+ T cells from blood, taken before the transplant. The receptors come from a human donor who received a combined kidney and bone marrow transplant.

V usage is TRBV5-1 and J usage is TRBJ1-3; 7 bases agree with TRBD1. CDR1 and CDR2 from the germline V gene are SGHRS and YFSETQ. V dropped 6 bases and J dropped 0; count of bases not matched to a gene: 3. CDR3 length: 14 amino acids. CDR3 in amino acids: CASKTGSSGNTIYF. As DNA, the CDR3 is TGCGCCAGCAAGACAGGGTCCTCTGGAAACACCATATATTTT.

The chain is built from TRBV2 and TRBJ1-3; D gene unclear. CDR3 size: 14 residues. Germline loops: CDR1 SNHLY, CDR2 FYNNEI. V lost 4 bases and J lost 1, with 8 bases in between. The CDR3 protein is CASSGALSGNTIYF. The DNA for the CDR3 is TGTGCCAGCAGTGGGGCCTTATCTGGAAACACCATATATTTT.

This clone showed up just a few times. This CDR3 is CASSPPGEWGYTF. The DNA of the CDR3 is TGTGCCAGTAGTCCCCCGGGGGAATGGGGCTACACCTTC. This sequence joins TRBV19 and TRBJ1-2, with D tentatively TRBD1 (5 bases). The CDR3 has 13 residues. The germline CDR1 and CDR2 sequences are LNHDA and SQIVND (reference sequence). V was clipped by 5 bases and J by 8 bases, with 15 bases between them.